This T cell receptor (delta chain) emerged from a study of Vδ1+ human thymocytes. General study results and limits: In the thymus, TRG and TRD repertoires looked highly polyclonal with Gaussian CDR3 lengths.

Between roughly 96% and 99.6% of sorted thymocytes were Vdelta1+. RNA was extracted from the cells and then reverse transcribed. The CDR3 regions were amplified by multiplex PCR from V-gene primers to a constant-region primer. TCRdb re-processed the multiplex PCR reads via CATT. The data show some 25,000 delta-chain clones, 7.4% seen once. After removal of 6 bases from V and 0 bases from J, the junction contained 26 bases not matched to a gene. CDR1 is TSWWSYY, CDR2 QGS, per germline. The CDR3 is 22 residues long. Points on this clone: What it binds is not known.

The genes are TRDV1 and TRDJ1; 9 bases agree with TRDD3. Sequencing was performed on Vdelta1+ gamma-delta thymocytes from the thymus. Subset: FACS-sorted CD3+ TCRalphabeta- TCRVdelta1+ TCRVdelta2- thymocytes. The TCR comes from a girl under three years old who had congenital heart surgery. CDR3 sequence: CALGPCPSRLFLLGEYTDKLIF. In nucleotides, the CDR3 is TGTGCTCTTGGCCCTTGTCCCTCCCGGCTCTTCTTACTGGGGGAGTACACCGATAAACTCATCTTT.